This T cell receptor beta chain was obtained from a study of lymphopenia after photon versus proton radiotherapy. Study-level findings and limits: Survival link was tested only in deceased patients; proton benefit remains a possibility.

Trimming stripped 6 bases from V and 8 bases from J, with 16 bases between. The CDR3 is 13 amino acids. Per the germline V gene, CDR1 is LNHDA and CDR2 is SQIVND (reference sequence). The protocol was immunoSEQ multiplex PCR, while the TCRdb copy is restricted to in-frame clones and leaves out a portion. The sample has 150,000 to 200,000 clones; 88% are singletons. This clone was detected only once. Its antigen is unidentified. Here the sequenced sample was peripheral blood, taken from a patient treated with photon-based radiotherapy. The V gene is TRBV19, the J gene TRBJ1-2; D is possibly TRBD1 (5 bases). This clonotype originated in a man between 45 and 60 years old with gastric cancer. As DNA, the CDR3 is TGTGCCAGTAGCTTCCCTGGGACCGACGGCTACACCTTC. It translates to CASSFPGTDGYTF.